The rows below give T cell receptor beta chains drawn from one sample of a study of CD4 T cells in relation to SARS-CoV-2 and coronaviruses. These TCRs are of unknown antigen specificity. The protocol was immunoSEQ multiplex PCR, while the TCRdb copy is restricted to in-frame clones and leaves out a portion. Of more than 20,000 clones listed, about 80% are singletons. Sequenced material: CD4+ T cells from PBMCs, cultured in vitro. These receptors all come from a human donor in good health. CDR3s include the opening cysteine and the closing phenylalanine or tryptophan. D genes are given only for firm matches. Clone size is shown for a subset of rows, as once, few, many or a class of expanded clone.

length: 14; V: TRBV19; size: -; J: TRBJ2-5; D: TRBD1; CDR3: CASNQPGQGRGTYF; DNA: TGTGCCAGTAATCAACCGGGACAGGGGCGCGGAACGTACTTC
length: 15; V: TRBV6-6; size: -; J: TRBJ1-5; D: -; CDR3: CASSRDGYSNQPQHF; DNA: TGTGCCAGCAGTCGGGACGGATACAGCAATCAGCCCCAGCATTTT
length: 15; V: TRBV5-1; size: -; J: TRBJ1-1; D: -; CDR3: CASSLEEIMNTEAFF; DNA: TGCGCCAGCAGCTTGGAGGAGATCATGAACACTGAAGCTTTCTTT
length: 13; V: TRBV3-1/TRBV3-2; size: -; J: TRBJ2-2; D: -; CDR3: CASSQPNTGELFF; DNA: TGTGCCAGCAGCCAGCCGAACACCGGGGAGCTGTTTTTT
length: 14; V: TRBV30; size: -; J: TRBJ1-6; D: -; CDR3: CAWSPGTGSSPLHF; DNA: TGTGCCTGGAGCCCCGGTACAGGGTCATCACCCCTCCACTTT
length: 16; V: TRBV6-5; size: -; J: TRBJ2-3; D: -; CDR3: CASSYGASVVADTQYF; DNA: TGTGCCAGCAGTTACGGGGCTAGCGTAGTGGCGGATACGCAGTATTTT
length: 15; V: TRBV2; size: -; J: TRBJ2-7; D: TRBD1; CDR3: CASSERGTGSYEQYF; DNA: TGTGCCAGCAGTGAAAGAGGGACAGGGTCCTACGAGCAGTACTTC
length: 13; V: TRBV24-1; size: -; J: TRBJ1-1; D: -; CDR3: CATRGPANTEAFF; DNA: TGTGCCACCCGGGGACCCGCTAACACTGAAGCTTTCTTT
length: 16; V: TRBV10-1; size: -; J: TRBJ2-2; D: TRBD2; CDR3: CASSEESGRGAGELFF; DNA: TGCGCCAGCAGTGAGGAGAGCGGGAGGGGGGCCGGGGAGCTGTTTTTT
length: 13; V: TRBV6-2/TRBV6-3; size: -; J: TRBJ1-5; D: -; CDR3: CASSYRGNQPQHF; DNA: TGTGCCAGCAGTTACAGGGGTAATCAGCCCCAGCATTTT
length: 15; V: TRBV15; size: -; J: TRBJ2-7; D: TRBD1; CDR3: CATSRELGGSYEQYF; DNA: TGTGCCACCAGCAGAGAGTTAGGGGGCAGTTACGAGCAGTACTTC
length: 18; V: TRBV2; size: -; J: TRBJ1-6; D: TRBD1; CDR3: CASSTGTGGTGINSPLHF; DNA: TGTGCCAGCAGTACCGGGACCGGAGGGACAGGGATTAATTCACCCCTCCACTTT
length: 15; V: TRBV19; size: few; J: TRBJ2-3; D: TRBD2; CDR3: CASSSPAGWADTQYF; DNA: TGTGCCAGTAGTTCCCCAGCGGGATGGGCAGATACGCAGTATTTT
length: 17; V: TRBV11-2; size: -; J: TRBJ2-1; D: -; CDR3: CASSIFWSGEGYNEQFF; DNA: TGTGCCAGCAGCATTTTTTGGTCGGGGGAAGGCTACAATGAGCAGTTCTTC